The clone carrying this T cell receptor beta chain has only a few counts. Germline lookup yields CDR1 SQVTM and CDR2 ANQGSEA. The V end lost 4 bases, the J end lost 6 bases, and 10 bases lay between the germline ends. This CDR3 is built from 12 residues. The record originates from a study of T cell repertoires in cytomegalovirus infection. In TCRdb, the reads were re-called with MiXCR into one record per CDR3 protein. This table has approximately 500,000 distinct CDR3 sequences, 16% appearing once. The V gene is TRBV29-1, the J gene TRBJ2-4; D may be TRBD2 (6 bases). The sequenced sample consisted of CD8+ T cells from PBMCs. The TCR originated in a human donor in good health (CMV status not recorded). Some clones in this sample may be carry-over from other donors' samples. CDR3 sequence: CSVGRDRNIQYF. The CDR3 nucleotides read TGCAGCGTTGGGCGGGATCGAAACATTCAGTACTTC.